The 30 T cell receptor beta chains below were found in one sample sequenced in a study of T-cell reconstitution after alpha-beta-depleted transplantation in children. Construction of the TCRbeta library involved unique molecular identifiers. TCRdb itself ran the PCR reads through MiXCR, one entry per CDR3 protein. The sample lists 490,000 or so distinct CDR3 sequences, approximately 12% occurring once. Source: PBMCs from the stem cell graft donor, taken from the stem cell graft. These receptor sequences come from a human donor who donated a stem cell graft to a child with combined immunodeficiency.

This clonotype was picked up a small number of times. The CDR3 DNA sequence: TGCAGTGCCCCTTCGGGGAATGAGCAGTTCTTC. Translation gives CSAPSGNEQFF. The chain joins TRBV20-1 to TRBJ2-1; possibly TRBD2 for D (5 bases). Germline V gene data show CDR1 as DFQATT and CDR2 as SNEGSKA (reference sequence). This CDR3 has 11 residues. V lost 6 bases to trimming and J lost 7 bases, with 10 bases between them.

Ten or more counts support this clonotype. The rearrangement links TRBV5-1 to TRBJ2-3; no firm D call. V gave up 0 bases and J gave up 0 bases, with 11 bases separating them. This CDR3 has 16 residues. CDR1 is SGHRS, CDR2 YFSETQ, per germline. CDR3 nucleotide sequence: TGCGCCAGCAGCTTGGTTCTTGACTTTAGCACAGATACGCAGTATTTT. As protein: CASSLVLDFSTDTQYF.

The chain has TRBV5-1 and TRBJ2-3; D call uncertain. The germline CDR1 and CDR2 sequences are SGHRS and YFSETQ. CDR3 length: 14 residues. V was clipped by 4 bases and J by 0 bases, with 9 bases between them. CDR3 coding DNA: TGCGCCAGCAGCCTTCATACTAGCACAGATACGCAGTATTTT. The encoded protein is CASSLHTSTDTQYF.

The table lists this clonotype with many counts. The V call is TRBV5-1, the J call TRBJ2-5, with unresolved D. The V and J ends lost 0 bases and 4 bases respectively, with 10 bases between them. Germline V gene lookup returns CDR1 SGHRS and CDR2 YFSETQ. The CDR3 runs to 14 residues. CDR3 sequence (DNA): TGCGCCAGCAGCTTGGAAGGCAGGTCAGAGACCCAGTACTTC. It is translated as CASSLEGRSETQYF.

CDR3 loop: CSVESLMNTEAFF. CDR3 nucleotide sequence: TGCAGCGTTGAGTCGCTGATGAACACTGAAGCTTTCTTT. The chain recombines TRBV29-1 with TRBJ1-1; D gene unclear. This CDR3 is 13 amino acids long. Trimming removed 3 bases from V and 0 bases from J, with 8 bases in between. CDR1 and CDR2 (germline): SQVTM, ANQGSEA.

The chain employs TRBV9 and TRBJ2-7, with no clear D. The germline V gene has CDR1 SGDLS and CDR2 YYNGEE. V was cut by 0 bases and J by 0 bases, with 13 bases left in between. The CDR3 has 16 residues. Written as DNA, the CDR3 is TGTGCCAGCAGCGTAGGAGCATTCCCAAGCTCCTACGAGCAGTACTTC. This translates into CASSVGAFPSSYEQYF.

This clonotype was recorded at least ten times. The V call is TRBV5-1, the J call TRBJ1-1, with 8 bases lining up with TRBD1. The V gene end was trimmed by 3 bases and the J gene end by 5 bases; junction bases not matched to a gene: 9. Germline values: CDR1 SGHRS, CDR2 YFSETQ. The CDR3 sequence is 15 residues long. The CDR3 reads CASSSIQGETTEAFF. CDR3 nucleotides: TGCGCCAGCAGCTCCATACAGGGGGAGACAACTGAAGCTTTCTTT.

This clonotype has only a few counts. The rearrangement links TRBV5-1 to TRBJ2-7; D tentatively reads TRBD1 or TRBD2 (5 bases each). V gave up 5 bases and J gave up 0 bases, with 15 bases separating them. Germline CDR1 is SGHRS and CDR2 is YFSETQ. The CDR3 runs to 15 residues. The CDR3 DNA reads as TGCGCCAGCAGGTATGGGACCGAAAGCTCCTACGAGCAGTACTTC. As protein: CASRYGTESSYEQYF. Drawing the rest from reference TRBV5-1 and TRBJ2-7, the complete variable domain is KAGVTQTPRYLIKTRGQQVTLSCSPISGHRSVSWYQQTPGQGLQFLFEYFSETQRNKGNFPGRFSGRQFSNSRSEMNVSTLELGDSALYLCASRYGTESSYEQYFGPGTRLTVT.

The V gene is TRBV9, the J gene TRBJ1-5; tentatively, D is TRBD1 (6 bases). CDR3 length: 14 amino acids. Germline V lookup: CDR1 SGDLS, CDR2 YYNGEE. With 0 bases removed from V and 6 bases from J, the gap between germline ends came to 10 bases. Here the CDR3 reads CASSVGTEFQPQHF. In nucleotides, the CDR3 is TGTGCCAGCAGCGTAGGGACAGAGTTTCAGCCCCAGCATTTT.

This clonotype appeared once. CDR3 bases: TGCGCCAGCAGCCAAGATCTCAGGGGTTCCGAAAAACTGTTTTTT. Translated: CASSQDLRGSEKLFF. The chain combines TRBV4-3 with TRBJ1-4; tentative D call: TRBD1 (6 bases). CDR1 is LGHNA, CDR2 YSLEER, per germline. The CDR3 runs 15 residues. V was pared by 0 bases and J by 8 bases, with 13 bases between.

This clonotype was detected only a few times. The chain uses TRBV20-1 and TRBJ1-1; D might be TRBD1 (5 bases). CDR1 and CDR2 from the germline V gene are DFQATT and SNEGSKA (reference sequence). There are 14 residues in the CDR3. Trimming left V 0 bases short and J 7 bases short, with 15 bases between. CDR3 sequence reads: CSARDRQLRGEAFF. The CDR3 DNA follows: TGCAGTGCTAGAGATCGACAGTTGAGAGGTGAAGCTTTCTTT.

The chain joins TRBV5-6 to TRBJ2-5, with D perhaps TRBD1 (5 bases). The CDR3 has 13 residues. The V gene lost 6 bases and the J gene lost 5 bases, with 14 bases spanning the gap. Germline V gene sequence: CDR1 SGHDT, CDR2 YYEEEE. The CDR3 here is CASNVDSGETQYF. The CDR3 DNA is TGTGCCAGCAACGTCGACAGTGGGGAGACCCAGTACTTC.

The V gene is TRBV5-5, the J gene TRBJ2-7; D unclear. Trimming shortened V by 0 bases and J by 3 bases, and 13 bases separated the two germline ends. In germline, CDR1 is SGHKS, CDR2 YYEKEE (reference sequence). CDR3 size: 15 residues. In nucleotides, the CDR3 is TGTGCCAGCAGCTTGGCGCCAGGTGCCTTCTACGAGCAGTACTTC. It specifies CASSLAPGAFYEQYF.

V gene TRBV28 combines with J gene TRBJ2-5; D unresolved. The CDR3 runs to 15 residues. Trimming stripped 8 bases from V and 1 base from J, with 17 bases between. CDR1 and CDR2 from the germline V gene are MDHEN and SYDVKM. CDR3 bases: TGTGCCAGCCGCGCGGTAGGGCAGCTCCAAGAGACCCAGTACTTC. Translating it yields CASRAVGQLQETQYF.

The chain recombines TRBV20-1 with TRBJ2-3; D call uncertain. Germline V lookup: CDR1 DFQATT, CDR2 SNEGSKA (reference sequence). Trimming stripped 5 bases from V and 0 bases from J, with 12 bases between. The CDR3 extends over 14 amino acids. The chain's CDR3 is CSAFDETSTDTQYF. The CDR3 region has the DNA TGCAGTGCTTTTGACGAGACTAGCACAGATACGCAGTATTTT.

This clonotype was detected ten times or more. V usage is TRBV4-2 and J usage is TRBJ2-2; weak D call: TRBD2 (5 bases). Germline V gene data show CDR1 as LGHNA and CDR2 as YNFKEQ. The CDR3 totals 14 residues. V lost 1 base and J lost 4, with 7 bases in between. In DNA, the CDR3 is TGTGCCAGCAGCCAAGTCAGCGGCACCGGGGAGCTGTTTTTT. It encodes CASSQVSGTGELFF.

There are many counts of this clonotype. This chain links TRBV20-1 with TRBJ1-5, with a possible D match to TRBD1 (5 bases). Looked up from germline, CDR1 is DFQATT and CDR2 is SNEGSKA (reference sequence). V was cut by 1 base and J by 4 bases, with 17 bases left in between. The CDR3 has 16 amino acids. The CDR3 DNA reads as TGCAGTGCTAGAGGGGGGGGTTCGATATTGAATCAGCCCCAGCATTTT. The encoded protein is CSARGGGSILNQPQHF.

CDR3 amino acids: CSVRGQGLRGSYEQYF. For the CDR3, the DNA is TGCAGCGTTCGAGGACAGGGTTTACGGGGGTCCTACGAGCAGTACTTC. The chain couples TRBV29-1 to TRBJ2-7, with 8 bases fitting TRBD1. With 5 bases clipped from V and 1 base from J, the junction kept 13 bases outside the gene matches. CDR1 and CDR2 (germline): SQVTM, ANQGSEA. The CDR3 covers 16 residues.

The V gene is TRBV7-9, the J gene TRBJ2-5; 9 positions agree with TRBD1. CDR3 length equals 13 residues. Germline CDR1 reads SEHNR; CDR2 reads FQNEAQ (reference sequence). V was pared by 5 bases and J by 8 bases, with 6 bases of the junction left unmatched. The CDR3 nucleotides read TGTGCCAGCAGCCGAACGGGACAGGGAACCCAGTACTTC. Its protein is CASSRTGQGTQYF.

This clonotype was seen many times. This chain uses TRBV11-1 with TRBJ2-1, with 9 positions matching TRBD1. This CDR3 contains 15 residues. CDR1 and CDR2 (germline): SGHAT, FQDESV (reference sequence). After removal of 5 bases from V and 3 bases from J, the junction contained 5 bases not matched to a gene. CDR3 loop: CASSKRTGDYNEQFF. The DNA for the CDR3 is TGTGCCAGCAGCAAACGGACAGGGGACTACAATGAGCAGTTCTTC. Together with reference TRBV11-1 and TRBJ2-1, the CDR3 gives the full variable domain: EAEVAQSPRYKITEKSQAVAFWCDPISGHATLYWYRQILGQGPELLVQFQDESVVDDSQLPKDRFSAERLKGVDSTLKIQPAELGDSAMYLCASSKRTGDYNEQFFGPGTRLTVL.

The chain links TRBV12-3 or TRBV12-4 to TRBJ2-7; 9 bases are a match to TRBD1. V lost 6 bases to trimming and J lost 0 bases; unmatched junction nucleotides: 3. The CDR3 spans 14 residues. The CDR3 DNA follows: TGTGCCAGCAGGGGGGACAGGGTCTCCTACGAGCAGTACTTC. Protein sequence: CASRGDRVSYEQYF.

The chain couples TRBV27 to TRBJ1-5; D not resolved. Germline CDR1 MNHEY, CDR2 SMNVEV (reference sequence). V was cut by 4 bases and J by 11 bases, with 15 bases left in between. The CDR3 is made up of 13 amino acids. In nucleotides, the CDR3 is TGTGCCAGCAGTTCCCACGGGAACGGTGCCCAGCATTTT. Amino acids: CASSSHGNGAQHF.

This clonotype was counted between two and nine times. The chain recombines TRBV7-6 with TRBJ2-2; 8 bases line up with TRBD2. V gave up 1 base and J gave up 3 bases; unmatched junction bases: 7. The CDR3 is made up of 17 amino acids. From germline, CDR1 is SGHVS and CDR2 FNYEAQ. Written as DNA, the CDR3 is TGTGCCAGCAGCTTAGACCCCGGGAGGGAGGACACCGGGGAGCTGTTTTTT. As protein: CASSLDPGREDTGELFF.

This clonotype was seen a handful of times. This sequence joins TRBV5-5 and TRBJ2-3; a possible D gene is TRBD2 (6 bases). V was pared by 3 bases and J by 5 bases, with 13 bases between. Germline V CDR1 and CDR2: SGHKS, YYEKEE (reference sequence). The CDR3 is 14 residues long. The chain's CDR3 is CASSSGLTIDTQYF. CDR3 nucleotide sequence: TGTGCCAGCAGCTCGGGACTTACGATAGATACGCAGTATTTT.

Many counts were recorded for this clonotype. The gene calls are TRBV7-2 and TRBJ2-1, with D maybe TRBD2 (5 bases). Per the germline V gene, CDR1 is SGHTA and CDR2 is FQGNSA. Trimming left V 4 bases short and J 0 bases short, with 10 bases between. There are 15 residues in the CDR3. The CDR3 loop is CASSSLGSSYNEQFF. The CDR3, as DNA: TGTGCCAGCAGCTCATTAGGGAGCTCCTACAATGAGCAGTTCTTC.

The V gene is TRBV28, the J gene TRBJ1-2; D unclear. Trimming cost V 7 bases and J 10 bases, with 22 bases left between them. The CDR3 loop spans 14 amino acids. Germline-derived CDR1 and CDR2 are MDHEN and SYDVKM. For the CDR3, the DNA is TGTGCCAGCAAGAGACTCTCCTCCTATTTTTTCTACACCTTC. Its translation: CASKRLSSYFFYTF.

This clonotype was counted between two and nine times. This chain uses TRBV4-2 with TRBJ2-7; 9 bases match TRBD1. In germline, CDR1 is LGHNA, CDR2 YNFKEQ. The CDR3 covers 16 residues. Germline trimming cut 0 bases from V and 6 bases from J; bases unmatched to any gene: 9. The CDR3 DNA reads TGTGCCAGCAGCCAAGATCGAGGACAGGGGTTTGGCGAGCAGTACTTC. It codes for CASSQDRGQGFGEQYF.

V and J are TRBV6-1 and TRBJ1-3; no clear D. With 8 bases removed from V and 3 bases from J, the gap between germline ends came to 17 bases. Germline V CDR1 and CDR2: MNHNS, SASEGT. The CDR3 spans 15 residues. CDR3 bases: TGTGCCAGCGCAAACAGCCAACCGGGTGGAAACACCATATATTTT. Translation: CASANSQPGGNTIYF.

This clonotype was counted a few times. The chain has TRBV6-1 and TRBJ2-1; 8 bases match TRBD1. Germline V gene lookup returns CDR1 MNHNS and CDR2 SASEGT. After removal of 9 bases from V and 8 bases from J, the junction contained 9 bases not matched to a gene. The CDR3 has 13 amino acids. CDR3 bases: TGTGCCAGTAGACAGGGGCGGAGGGATGAGCAGTTCTTC. Its translation: CASRQGRRDEQFF.

This clonotype has only a few counts. The chain links TRBV19 to TRBJ2-1; no definite D call. The V gene lost 8 bases and the J gene lost 3 bases, with 20 bases spanning the gap. Germline V gene data show CDR1 as LNHDA and CDR2 as SQIVND (reference sequence). The CDR3 contains 16 residues. This chain's CDR3 is CASSQYPGILYNEQFF. The CDR3 coding sequence is TGTGCCAGTTCCCAATACCCAGGCATACTCTACAATGAGCAGTTCTTC.